The sequence of this TCR beta chain was determined in a study of siplizumab effects on memory and regulatory T cells. Findings of the study overall: Tregs proliferating in siplizumab cultures lacked confirmation of their suppressive function. Naive T cells appeared more varied than memory cells and looked like key alloresponse contributors. Assignment of a naive or memory phenotype failed for roughly 80-95% of the proliferating CD4+ or CD8+ clones.

Method: immunoSEQ multiplex PCR; TCRdb's copy keeps in-frame clones and lacks some. This repertoire shows over 80,000 clones, approximately 88% found once; its top ten account for 1.5% to 1.7%. CDR3 length: 11 residues. V lost 9 bases, J lost 3 bases, and 8 bases lay in between. Per germline, CDR1 MGHDK and CDR2 SYGVNS. In the case of this clone: The target antigen is unknown.

Sequencing was performed on Tregs sorted from blood. The chain employs TRBV25-1 and TRBJ1-2; a weak D match, TRBD1 (6 bases). The sequence was obtained from a human donor in good health. The CDR3 here is CARQGHYGYTF. For the CDR3, the DNA is TGTGCCAGGCAGGGGCACTATGGCTACACCTTC.